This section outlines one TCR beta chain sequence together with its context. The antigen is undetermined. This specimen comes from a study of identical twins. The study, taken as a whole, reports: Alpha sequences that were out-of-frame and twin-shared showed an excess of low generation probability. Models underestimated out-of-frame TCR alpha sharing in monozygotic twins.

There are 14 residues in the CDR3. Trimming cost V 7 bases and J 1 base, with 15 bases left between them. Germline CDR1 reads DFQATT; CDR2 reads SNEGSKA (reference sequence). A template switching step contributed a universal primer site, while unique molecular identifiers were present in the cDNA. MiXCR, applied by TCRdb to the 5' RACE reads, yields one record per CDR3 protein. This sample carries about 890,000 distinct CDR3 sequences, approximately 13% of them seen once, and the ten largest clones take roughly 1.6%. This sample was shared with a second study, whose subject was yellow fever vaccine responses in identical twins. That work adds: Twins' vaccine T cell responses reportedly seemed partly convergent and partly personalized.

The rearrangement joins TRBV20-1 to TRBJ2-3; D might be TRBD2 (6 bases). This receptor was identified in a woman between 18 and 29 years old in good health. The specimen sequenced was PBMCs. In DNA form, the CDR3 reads TGCAGTGGTCGTTTCGGGACTGGCACAGATACGCAGTATTTT. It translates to CSGRFGTGTDTQYF.